This paragraph reports one TCR beta chain. Participant age was roughly 18 to 100 years, and participants resided in around 24 US areas. Contact with a PCR-confirmed or clinician-diagnosed COVID-19 case occurred within 2 weeks of entry. Generated by immunoSEQ multiplex PCR, the TCRdb table keeps only in-frame clones and is missing some. Of around 250,000 clones listed, 75% to 90% are singletons. The CDR3 totals 14 residues. The ends lost 4 bases at V and 6 bases at J; junction bases unmatched: 4. The V gene's germline CDR1 is SGHRS and CDR2 YFSETQ. The sample belongs to a study of blood T cell repertoires in COVID-19. Study information: The study drew acute and convalescent COVID-19 samples from the United States, Italy and Spain. Sources were T cells, B-cell-depleted T cells, or PBMCs; the material itself was cDNA or gDNA.

The sequence derives from a man aged 45-60 years who had been exposed to COVID-19. The chain has TRBV5-1 and TRBJ1-6, with 7 bases fitting TRBD1. Sequenced material: PBMCs or T cells enriched from blood (not recorded which). CDR3 sequence reads: CASSRPGGNSPLHF. DNA for the CDR3: TGCGCCAGCAGCCGACCAGGGGGTAATTCACCCCTCCACTTT.